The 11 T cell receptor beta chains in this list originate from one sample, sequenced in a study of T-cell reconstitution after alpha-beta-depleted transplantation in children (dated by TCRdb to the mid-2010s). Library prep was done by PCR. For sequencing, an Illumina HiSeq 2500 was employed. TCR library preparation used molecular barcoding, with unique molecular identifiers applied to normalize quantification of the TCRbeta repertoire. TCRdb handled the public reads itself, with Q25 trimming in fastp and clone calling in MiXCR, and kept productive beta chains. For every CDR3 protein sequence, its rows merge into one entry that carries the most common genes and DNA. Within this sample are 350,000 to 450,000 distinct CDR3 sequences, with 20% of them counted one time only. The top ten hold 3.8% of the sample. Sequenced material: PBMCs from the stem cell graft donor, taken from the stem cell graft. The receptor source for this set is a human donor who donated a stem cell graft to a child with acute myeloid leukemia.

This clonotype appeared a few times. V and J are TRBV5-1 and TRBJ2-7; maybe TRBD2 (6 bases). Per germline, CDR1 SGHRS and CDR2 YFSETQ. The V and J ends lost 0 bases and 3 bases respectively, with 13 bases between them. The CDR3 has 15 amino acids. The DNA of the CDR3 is TGCGCCAGCAGCTTGGAAGCGGGTCCCCACTACGAGCAGTACTTC. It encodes CASSLEAGPHYEQYF.

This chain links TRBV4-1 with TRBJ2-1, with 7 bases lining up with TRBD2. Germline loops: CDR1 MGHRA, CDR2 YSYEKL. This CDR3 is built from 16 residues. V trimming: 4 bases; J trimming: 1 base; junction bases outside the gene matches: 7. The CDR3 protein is CASSLVPSGSYNEQFF. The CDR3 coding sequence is TGCGCCAGCAGCCTTGTCCCTAGCGGTTCCTACAATGAGCAGTTCTTC.

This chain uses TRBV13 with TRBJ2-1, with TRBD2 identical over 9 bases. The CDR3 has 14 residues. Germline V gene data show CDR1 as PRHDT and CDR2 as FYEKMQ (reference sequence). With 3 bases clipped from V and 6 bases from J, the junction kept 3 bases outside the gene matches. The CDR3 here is CASSLRAGGNEQFF. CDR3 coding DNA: TGTGCCAGCAGCTTGCGAGCGGGAGGCAATGAGCAGTTCTTC. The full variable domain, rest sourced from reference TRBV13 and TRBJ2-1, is AAGVIQSPRHLIKEKRETATLKCYPIPRHDTVYWYQQGPGQDPQFLISFYEKMQSDKGSIPDRFSAQQFSDYHSELNMSSLELGDSALYFCASSLRAGGNEQFFGPGTRLTVL.

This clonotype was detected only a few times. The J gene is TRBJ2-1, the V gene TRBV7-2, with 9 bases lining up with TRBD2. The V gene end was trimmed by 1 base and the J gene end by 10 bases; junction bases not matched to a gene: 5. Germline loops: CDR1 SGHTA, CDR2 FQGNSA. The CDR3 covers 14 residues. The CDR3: CASSLGAGGREQFF. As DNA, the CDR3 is TGTGCCAGCAGCTTAGGAGCGGGAGGCCGGGAGCAGTTCTTC.

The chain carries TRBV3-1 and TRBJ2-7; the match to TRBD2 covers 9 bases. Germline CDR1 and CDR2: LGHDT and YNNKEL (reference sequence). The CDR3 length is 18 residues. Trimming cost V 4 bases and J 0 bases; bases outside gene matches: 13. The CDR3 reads CASSPFQGTSGSSYEQYF. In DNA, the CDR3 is TGTGCCAGCAGCCCCTTCCAAGGAACTAGCGGGTCCTCCTACGAGCAGTACTTC.

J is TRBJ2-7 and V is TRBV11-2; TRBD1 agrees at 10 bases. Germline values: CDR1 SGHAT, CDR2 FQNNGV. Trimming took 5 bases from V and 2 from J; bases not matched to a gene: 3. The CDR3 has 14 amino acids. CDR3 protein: CASSLTGGPYEQYF. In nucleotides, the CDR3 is TGTGCCAGCAGCCTGACAGGGGGCCCCTACGAGCAGTACTTC.

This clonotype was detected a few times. This CDR3 reads CSARSYRTGLAGLETQYF. In nucleotides, the CDR3 is TGCAGTGCTAGATCTTACAGAACCGGACTAGCGGGATTAGAGACCCAGTACTTC. The chain is built from TRBV20-1 and TRBJ2-5, with 12 bases that match TRBD2. The CDR3 spans 18 residues. The V gene end was trimmed by 2 bases and the J gene end by 4 bases; junction bases not matched to a gene: 14. From germline, CDR1 is DFQATT and CDR2 SNEGSKA (reference sequence).

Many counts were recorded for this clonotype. The CDR3 loop is CSSSPRQTYGYTF. The CDR3 DNA is TGCAGCTCATCTCCGAGGCAGACCTATGGCTACACCTTC. V is TRBV29-1 and J is TRBJ1-2; no clear D gene. Trimming removed 8 bases from V and 4 bases from J, with 17 bases in between. The V gene's germline CDR1 is SQVTM and CDR2 ANQGSEA. This CDR3 contains 13 residues. Full variable domain (missing parts from reference TRBV29-1 and TRBJ1-2): SAVISQKPSRDICQRGTSLTIQCQVDSQVTMMFWYRQQPGQSLTLIATANQGSEATYESGFVIDKFPISRPNLTFSTLTVSNMSPEDSSIYLCSSSPRQTYGYTFGSGTRLTVV.

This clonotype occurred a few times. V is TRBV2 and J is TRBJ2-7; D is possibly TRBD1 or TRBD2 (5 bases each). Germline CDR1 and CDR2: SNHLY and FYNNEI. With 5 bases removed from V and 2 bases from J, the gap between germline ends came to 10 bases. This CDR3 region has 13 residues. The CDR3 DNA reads TGTGCCAGCAGTCGGGACGGACCCTACGAGCAGTACTTC. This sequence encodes CASSRDGPYEQYF.

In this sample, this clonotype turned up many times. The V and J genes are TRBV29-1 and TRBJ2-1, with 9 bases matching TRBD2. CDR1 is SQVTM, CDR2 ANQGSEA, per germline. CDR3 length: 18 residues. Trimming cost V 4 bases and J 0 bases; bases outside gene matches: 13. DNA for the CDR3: TGCAGCGTTGTTGCAGCGGGAGGTGCTTGGAGCTCCTACAATGAGCAGTTCTTC. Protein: CSVVAAGGAWSSYNEQFF.

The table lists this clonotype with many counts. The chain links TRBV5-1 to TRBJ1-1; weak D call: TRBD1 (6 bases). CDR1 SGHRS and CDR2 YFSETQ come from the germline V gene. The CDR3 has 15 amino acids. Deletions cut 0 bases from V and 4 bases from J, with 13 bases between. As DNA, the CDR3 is TGCGCCAGCAGCTTGGTGGGGGGGGCGGGCACTGAAGCTTTCTTT. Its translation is CASSLVGGAGTEAFF. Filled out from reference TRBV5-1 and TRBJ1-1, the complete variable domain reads KAGVTQTPRYLIKTRGQQVTLSCSPISGHRSVSWYQQTPGQGLQFLFEYFSETQRNKGNFPGRFSGRQFSNSRSEMNVSTLELGDSALYLCASSLVGGAGTEAFFGQGTRLTVV.